This entry lists 21 T cell receptor beta chains sequenced from one sample in a study of T cell responses to AZD1222 COVID-19 vaccine. Measured with immunoSEQ multiplex PCR; TCRdb has only the in-frame clones, and not every one. The table shows 90,000 to 150,000 clones, with around 85% occurring only once. The starting material was peripheral blood, obtained on day 0 of AZD1222 vaccination. The receptors were gathered from an adult in good health.

The chain links TRBV2 to TRBJ1-2; no clear D. The V gene's germline CDR1 is SNHLY and CDR2 FYNNEI. Between the trimmed V and J ends, which lost 5 bases and 5 bases, there was a span of 12 bases. The CDR3 covers 13 residues. The CDR3 bases are TGTGCCAGCAGTTACGGGCAAGGGTATGGCTACACCTTC. Amino acids: CASSYGQGYGYTF.

V and J are TRBV2 and TRBJ1-5; D is possibly TRBD1 (5 bases). CDR3 size: 14 residues. Deletions cut 5 bases from V and 5 bases from J, with 13 bases between. Germline V gives CDR1 SNHLY, CDR2 FYNNEI. CDR3 DNA sequence: TGTGCCAGCAGTCGCGACGTGGGGGATCAGCCCCAGCATTTT. Its translation is CASSRDVGDQPQHF. Full variable domain (missing parts from reference TRBV2 and TRBJ1-5): EPEVTQTPSHQVTQMGQEVILRCVPISNHLYFYWYRQILGQKVEFLVSFYNNEISEKSEIFDDQFSVERPDGSNFTLKIRSTKLEDSAMYFCASSRDVGDQPQHFGDGTRLSIL.

Only one count was recorded for this clone. The chain combines TRBV5-5 with TRBJ1-1; tentatively, D is TRBD1 (5 bases). Germline V gives CDR1 SGHKS, CDR2 YYEKEE (reference sequence). V was shortened by 6 bases and J by 1 base, with 22 bases between the two germline ends. The CDR3 sequence is 17 residues long. The CDR3 DNA reads as TGTGCCAGCAACTTATTGGGCAGGGTCAAGGGGAACACTGAAGCTTTCTTT. Protein product: CASNLLGRVKGNTEAFF.

This clone has just a few counts. This chain connects TRBV6-5 to TRBJ1-5; unclear D gene. This CDR3 region has 13 residues. In germline, CDR1 is MNHEY, CDR2 SVGAGI. With 3 bases removed from V and 3 bases from J, the gap between germline ends came to 6 bases. The CDR3: CASSYLDNQPQHF. The CDR3 nucleotides are TGTGCCAGCAGTTATCTTGACAATCAGCCCCAGCATTTT.

This chain uses TRBV6-2 or TRBV6-3 with TRBJ2-1; no clear D gene. This CDR3 has 12 amino acids. Trimming pared 0 bases from V and 7 bases from J, leaving 4 bases between. Germline V lookup: CDR1 MNHEY, CDR2 SVGEGT. CDR3 in amino acids: CASSYSRNEQFF. DNA of the CDR3: TGTGCCAGCAGTTACTCCCGGAATGAGCAGTTCTTC.

This clone was counted a single time. The genes are TRBV7-2 and TRBJ1-5; D uncertain. Between the trimmed V and J ends, which lost 1 base and 3 bases, there was a span of 10 bases. Germline values: CDR1 SGHTA, CDR2 FQGNSA. The CDR3 length is 15 residues. The CDR3 here is CASSLESGFNQPQHF. The DNA for the CDR3 is TGTGCCAGCAGCTTAGAATCCGGGTTCAATCAGCCCCAGCATTTT.

The chain joins TRBV15 to TRBJ2-5; weak D call: TRBD2 (6 bases). V lost 6 bases and J 5 bases, leaving 13 bases between the germline ends. In germline, CDR1 is LNHNV, CDR2 YYDKDF (reference sequence). This CDR3 has 13 amino acids. The CDR3 is CATREWGRETQYF. The CDR3 DNA follows: TGTGCCACCAGGGAGTGGGGGAGGGAGACCCAGTACTTC.

This clone was counted only a few times. The V call is TRBV19, the J call TRBJ2-1, with 11 bases fitting TRBD2. This CDR3 is 14 amino acids long. Germline V gene sequence: CDR1 LNHDA, CDR2 SQIVND (reference sequence). With 6 bases clipped from V and 4 bases from J, the junction kept 2 bases outside the gene matches. CDR3 in amino acids: CASRGTSGYNEQFF. CDR3 DNA: TGTGCCAGTAGGGGGACTAGCGGATACAATGAGCAGTTCTTC.

This chain links TRBV19 with TRBJ1-2, with D possibly being TRBD1 (6 bases). The CDR3 extends over 16 amino acids. The V and J ends lost 6 bases and 6 bases respectively, with 23 bases between them. In germline, CDR1 is LNHDA, CDR2 SQIVND (reference sequence). DNA of the CDR3: TGTGCCAGTAGCAAGACAGGCCAATCGTTACCTCATGGCTACACCTTC. This encodes CASSKTGQSLPHGYTF.

This CDR3 is CASSLGDRALSAEQYF. CDR3 nucleotide sequence: TGCGCCAGCAGCTTGGGAGACAGGGCCCTTTCGGCCGAGCAGTACTTC. The V gene is TRBV5-1, the J gene TRBJ2-7, with 7 positions matching TRBD1. CDR3 length: 16 residues. V lost 0 bases and J lost 6; bases outside the gene matches: 12. The germline V gene has CDR1 SGHRS and CDR2 YFSETQ.

V is TRBV6-1 and J is TRBJ1-5; D not certain. Germline V lookup: CDR1 MNHNS, CDR2 SASEGT. This CDR3 is built from 15 residues. Trimming stripped 1 base from V and 0 bases from J, with 7 bases between. CDR3 sequence reads: CASSEGWGSNQPQHF. As DNA, the CDR3 is TGTGCCAGCAGTGAAGGGTGGGGTAGCAATCAGCCCCAGCATTTT.

This clone was seen once. The gene calls are TRBV4-1 and TRBJ2-1; TRBD2 matches at 8 bases. The CDR3 runs 20 residues. The V gene end was trimmed by 1 base and the J gene end by 9 bases; junction bases not matched to a gene: 23. Germline V gene data show CDR1 as MGHRA and CDR2 as YSYEKL. CDR3 residues: CASSQVLSRGAGTRISEQFF. In DNA form, the CDR3 reads TGCGCCAGCAGCCAAGTCCTATCGAGGGGAGCCGGGACTAGGATTAGTGAGCAGTTCTTC.

The chain links TRBV13 to TRBJ2-7, with D uncertain. This CDR3 comprises 13 residues. Germline CDR1 and CDR2: PRHDT and FYEKMQ (reference sequence). Trimming took 5 bases from V and 4 from J, leaving 12 bases between them. CDR3 bases: TGTGCCAGCAGCCCCCCCCTGGCGTACGAGCAGTACTTC. Amino acids: CASSPPLAYEQYF. Full variable domain (outside the CDR3, taken from reference TRBV13 and TRBJ2-7): AAGVIQSPRHLIKEKRETATLKCYPIPRHDTVYWYQQGPGQDPQFLISFYEKMQSDKGSIPDRFSAQQFSDYHSELNMSSLELGDSALYFCASSPPLAYEQYFGPGTRLTVT.

This chain links TRBV6-2 or TRBV6-3 with TRBJ2-6; 7 bases line up with TRBD2. The CDR3 contains 15 residues. Germline CDR1 and CDR2: MNHEY and SVGEGT. The V and J ends lost 2 bases and 4 bases, in that order; junction bases with no gene match: 2. The CDR3 spells CASSYAGVGANVLTF. CDR3 bases: TGTGCCAGCAGTTACGCGGGGGTCGGGGCCAACGTCCTGACTTTC.

The chain couples TRBV30 to TRBJ2-7; unclear D gene. Germline CDR1 is GTSNPN and CDR2 is SVGIG (reference sequence). This CDR3 is 12 amino acids long. The V gene lost 3 bases and the J gene lost 2 bases, with 8 bases spanning the gap. CDR3 region: CAWRGFTYEQYF. As DNA, the CDR3 is TGTGCCTGGAGAGGGTTTACCTACGAGCAGTACTTC.

The CDR3: CASSEGGAGEKLFF. The CDR3, as DNA: TGTGCCAGCAGTGAGGGAGGGGCAGGCGAAAAACTGTTTTTT. V usage is TRBV25-1 and J usage is TRBJ1-4; D possibly corresponds to TRBD1 (5 bases). Germline V lookup: CDR1 MGHDK, CDR2 SYGVNS. This CDR3 has 14 amino acids. Trimming cost V 3 bases and J 8 bases, with 13 bases left between them.

This clone has only one observation. CDR3 DNA sequence: TGTGCCAGCTCACCTACGCAGTCATCTAATGGCTACACCTTC. Translated: CASSPTQSSNGYTF. The rearrangement joins TRBV18 to TRBJ1-2; D remains unclear. CDR3 length: 14 residues. V shed 3 bases and J shed 6 bases, with 14 bases lying between them. Germline assignment: CDR1 KGHSH and CDR2 LQKENI.

This clone was found once. The chain is built from TRBV7-2 and TRBJ1-3; D is uncertain. The CDR3 spans 16 residues. Per germline, CDR1 SGHTA and CDR2 FQGNSA. Trimming left V 1 base short and J 8 bases short, with 18 bases between. This CDR3 reads CASSLVSVALGHTIYF. CDR3 sequence (DNA): TGTGCCAGCAGCTTAGTATCAGTCGCCCTTGGGCACACCATATATTTT. Based on the CDR3 plus reference TRBV7-2 and TRBJ1-3, the full variable domain is GAGVSQSPSNKVTEKGKDVELRCDPISGHTALYWYRQSLGQGLEFLIYFQGNSAPDKSGLPSDRFSAERTGGSVSTLTIQRTQQEDSAVYLCASSLVSVALGHTIYFGEGSWLTVV.

The CDR3, as DNA: TGTGCCAGCAGCCTTAGCCCGAACACCGGGGAGCTGTTTTTT. Translated, it gives CASSLSPNTGELFF. This rearrangement joins TRBV7-6 to TRBJ2-2; D gene ambiguous. V gave up 5 bases and J gave up 0 bases, with 7 bases separating them. Germline V gene lookup returns CDR1 SGHVS and CDR2 FNYEAQ. The CDR3 covers 14 residues.

This chain joins TRBV29-1 and TRBJ2-1, with TRBD2 as a possible D gene (6 bases). CDR1 and CDR2 (germline): SQVTM, ANQGSEA. V lost 7 bases and J lost 0, with 13 bases in between. This CDR3 is 14 amino acids long. The DNA of the CDR3 is TGCAGCGCCATGGACGGGAGCTCCTACAATGAGCAGTTCTTC. This sequence encodes CSAMDGSSYNEQFF.

The chain carries TRBV7-9 and TRBJ1-4, with a tentative D call TRBD1 (5 bases). The CDR3 consists of 14 residues. V lost 4 bases and J 8 bases, leaving 14 bases between the germline ends. The V gene's germline CDR1 is SEHNR and CDR2 FQNEAQ (reference sequence). Here the CDR3 reads CASSSKGYREKLFF. In nucleotides, the CDR3 is TGTGCCAGCAGCTCAAAGGGATACAGGGAAAAACTGTTTTTT.